This is a list of T cell receptor beta chains from one sample in a study of blood T cell repertoires in COVID-19. Measured with immunoSEQ multiplex PCR; TCRdb has only the in-frame clones, and not every one. The sample includes 90,000 or so clones, 85% to 90% of them seen just once. Material for sequencing was peripheral blood. These receptors all come from a man aged 60 to 75 with acute or convalescent COVID-19. CDR3s include the opening cysteine and the closing phenylalanine or tryptophan. D genes are given only for firm matches. Clone size is shown for a subset of rows, as once, few, many or a class of expanded clone.

j_gene	v_gene	abundance	d_gene	CDR3aa	CDR3nt
TRBJ2-1	TRBV5-1	.	.	CASSETNDLRFF	TGCGCCAGCAGCGAGACTAACGATCTGCGGTTCTTC
TRBJ2-5	TRBV24-1	.	TRBD2	CATSDFTSGRAWIKTQYF	TGTGCCACCAGTGATTTCACTAGCGGGAGGGCCTGGATAAAGACCCAGTACTTC
TRBJ1-1	TRBV30	few	.	CAWRQTNTEAFF	TGTGCCTGGAGACAGACGAACACTGAAGCTTTCTTT
TRBJ1-2	TRBV7-3	.	TRBD1	CASSKTGVVYGYTF	TGTGCCAGCAGCAAGACAGGGGTTGTGTATGGCTACACCTTC
TRBJ2-7	TRBV6-2/TRBV6-3	.	TRBD1	CASSFRTGTYEQYF	TGTGCCAGCAGTTTCCGGACAGGGACCTACGAGCAGTACTTC
TRBJ2-7	TRBV6-6	once	.	CASSPVQGYEQYF	TGTGCCAGCAGCCCCGTACAGGGCTACGAGCAGTACTTC
TRBJ2-3	TRBV6-2/TRBV6-3	.	TRBD2	CASSFQPGLAGDGPDTQYF	TGTGCCAGCAGTTTCCAACCGGGACTAGCGGGAGACGGACCAGATACGCAGTATTTT
TRBJ2-2	TRBV7-2	.	TRBD2	CASSPRGLAGPGPGELFF	TGTGCCAGCAGCCCCCGGGGGCTAGCGGGACCCGGACCCGGGGAGCTGTTTTTT
TRBJ1-2	TRBV6-6	.	TRBD1	CASSYRDRAYGYTF	TGTGCCAGCAGTTACCGGGACAGGGCCTATGGCTACACCTTC
TRBJ2-7	TRBV13	.	TRBD1	CASSPDRGLHEQYF	TGTGCCAGCAGCCCAGACAGGGGGCTCCACGAGCAGTACTTC
TRBJ2-3	TRBV5-1	.	.	CASSLALARAQYF	TGCGCCAGCAGCTTGGCCCTAGCTAGGGCGCAGTATTTT
TRBJ2-7	TRBV27	.	.	CASSPGTDIYEQYF	TGTGCCAGCAGTCCCGGGACTGATATCTACGAGCAGTACTTC
TRBJ1-3	TRBV9	.	.	CASSANSGTGNTIYF	TGTGCCAGCAGCGCTAACTCGGGGACTGGAAACACCATATATTTT
TRBJ1-2	TRBV7-8	many	.	CASSHRDLGYGYTF	TGTGCCAGCAGTCACAGGGATCTGGGCTATGGCTACACCTTC
TRBJ1-2	TRBV6-5	.	.	CASSYRTANYGYTF	TGTGCCAGCAGTTACCGAACGGCTAACTATGGCTACACCTTC
TRBJ1-5	TRBV30	.	TRBD1	CASSTGVGQPQHF	TGTGCCTCCTCGACAGGGGTCGGACAGCCCCAGCATTTT
TRBJ2-1	TRBV29-1	once	.	CSGGPRERHYNEQFF	TGCAGCGGGGGTCCGAGGGAGCGACATTACAATGAGCAGTTCTTC
TRBJ2-5	TRBV5-4	.	.	CASSFAGRRGQETQYF	TGTGCCAGCAGCTTTGCAGGGAGGAGAGGGCAAGAGACCCAGTACTTC
TRBJ2-3	TRBV30	.	TRBD2	CAWRLAGGFTDTQYF	TGTGCCTGGAGGCTAGCGGGCGGGTTCACAGATACGCAGTATTTT
TRBJ2-1	TRBV11-2	once	TRBD2	CATRRAGGPYNEQFF	TGTGCTACGCGCCGAGCGGGAGGCCCCTACAATGAGCAGTTCTTC
TRBJ2-1	TRBV5-6	.	TRBD2	CASSLPSGRNEQFF	TGTGCCAGCAGCTTGCCTAGCGGCCGTAATGAGCAGTTCTTC
TRBJ1-2	TRBV5-6	.	.	CASSLLYLQIYGYTF	TGTGCCAGCAGCTTGCTTTATTTGCAGATCTATGGCTACACCTTC
TRBJ2-7	TRBV7-9	.	.	CASSLRGGYEQYF	TGTGCCAGCAGCTTGAGGGGGGGATACGAGCAGTACTTC
TRBJ2-3	TRBV27	.	TRBD1	CASSNSPGTGNTDTQYF	TGTGCCAGCAGTAATTCCCCCGGGACAGGGAACACAGATACGCAGTATTTT
TRBJ1-2	TRBV7-2	.	.	CASTEQGRQGYGYTF	TGTGCCAGCACCGAACAAGGACGGCAGGGCTATGGCTACACCTTC
TRBJ1-5	TRBV2	once	TRBD1	CASSPTGQGRLSNQPQHF	TGTGCCAGCAGTCCGACGGGACAGGGACGGCTGAGCAATCAGCCCCAGCATTTT
TRBJ2-3	TRBV7-2	.	TRBD2	CASSTQVGGVRTDTQYF	TGTGCCAGCAGCACCCAAGTCGGGGGGGTTCGCACAGATACGCAGTATTTT
TRBJ1-2	TRBV10-3	.	TRBD1	CAIRTGSRYGYTF	TGTGCCATTAGGACAGGGAGCCGGTATGGCTACACCTTC
TRBJ1-5	TRBV4-2	.	.	CASSVKVLVQSNQPQHF	TGTGCCAGCAGCGTAAAGGTATTGGTACAGAGCAATCAGCCCCAGCATTTT
TRBJ2-1	TRBV10-3	once	.	CAINIAGSEQFF	TGTGCCATCAATATAGCCGGGAGTGAGCAGTTCTTC
TRBJ1-5	TRBV6-2/TRBV6-3	.	.	CASSYASHADQPQHF	TGTGCCAGCAGTTACGCCTCCCACGCAGATCAGCCCCAGCATTTT
TRBJ2-3	TRBV19	.	TRBD1	CASSIDRAADTQYF	TGTGCCAGTAGTATCGACAGGGCGGCAGATACGCAGTATTTT
TRBJ2-5	TRBV15	.	TRBD1	CATSRVPDRAGQETQYF	TGTGCCACCAGCAGAGTCCCCGACAGGGCAGGACAAGAGACCCAGTACTTC
TRBJ2-5	TRBV7-2	few	.	CASSRRGGNQETQYF	TGTGCCAGCAGCCGCCGCGGGGGCAACCAAGAGACCCAGTACTTC
TRBJ2-2	TRBV5-1	.	.	CASSLDSNTGELFF	TGCGCCAGCAGCTTGGACTCAAACACCGGGGAGCTGTTTTTT
TRBJ2-7	TRBV7-2	.	.	CASSYNRYEQYF	TGTGCCAGCAGCTATAACCGGTACGAGCAGTACTTC
TRBJ2-1	TRBV10-2	.	.	CASSESKRESREQFF	TGCGCCAGCAGTGAGTCGAAACGGGAGTCCCGGGAGCAGTTCTTC
TRBJ2-7	TRBV11-3	.	TRBD2	CASSRLAGGPYEQYF	TGTGCCAGCAGCAGACTAGCGGGGGGGCCCTACGAGCAGTACTTC
TRBJ1-4	TRBV5-1	.	.	CASSLRPQDEKLFF	TGCGCCAGCAGCTTGAGGCCACAGGATGAAAAACTGTTTTTT
TRBJ2-7	TRBV3-1/TRBV3-2	.	.	CASSQSLDISYEQYF	TGTGCCAGCAGCCAATCTTTGGACATTTCCTACGAGCAGTACTTC
TRBJ2-1	TRBV5-1	.	TRBD2	CASSPGLAGGHNEQFF	TGCGCCAGCAGCCCGGGACTAGCGGGAGGACACAATGAGCAGTTCTTC
TRBJ1-1	TRBV7-2	.	.	CASSLIRGRAFF	TGTGCCAGCAGCTTAATTAGGGGCAGGGCTTTCTTT
TRBJ2-5	TRBV6-5	.	TRBD1	CATRGLGETQYF	TGTGCCACAAGGGGGCTAGGGGAGACCCAGTACTTC
TRBJ2-3	TRBV7-2	.	.	CASSLVYRTDTQYF	TGTGCCAGCAGCTTAGTCTACCGCACAGATACGCAGTATTTT
TRBJ2-1	TRBV6-5	.	TRBD1	CASRPDRAYNNEQFF	TGTGCCAGCAGACCCGACAGGGCCTATAACAATGAGCAGTTCTTC
TRBJ2-1	TRBV7-2	.	TRBD2	CASSLRVSGRGYNEQFF	TGTGCCAGCAGCTTAAGGGTGTCAGGGAGGGGCTACAATGAGCAGTTCTTC
TRBJ2-1	TRBV6-4	.	TRBD1	CASRPEGQGAEQFF	TGTGCCAGCAGACCAGAGGGACAGGGAGCTGAGCAGTTCTTC
TRBJ2-1	TRBV30	once	.	CAWSVTADTGFNEQFF	TGTGCCTGGAGTGTAACGGCCGATACAGGGTTCAATGAGCAGTTCTTC
TRBJ1-5	TRBV6-6	once	TRBD1	CASRAGTGYQPQHF	TGTGCCAGCAGGGCCGGGACAGGGTATCAGCCCCAGCATTTT